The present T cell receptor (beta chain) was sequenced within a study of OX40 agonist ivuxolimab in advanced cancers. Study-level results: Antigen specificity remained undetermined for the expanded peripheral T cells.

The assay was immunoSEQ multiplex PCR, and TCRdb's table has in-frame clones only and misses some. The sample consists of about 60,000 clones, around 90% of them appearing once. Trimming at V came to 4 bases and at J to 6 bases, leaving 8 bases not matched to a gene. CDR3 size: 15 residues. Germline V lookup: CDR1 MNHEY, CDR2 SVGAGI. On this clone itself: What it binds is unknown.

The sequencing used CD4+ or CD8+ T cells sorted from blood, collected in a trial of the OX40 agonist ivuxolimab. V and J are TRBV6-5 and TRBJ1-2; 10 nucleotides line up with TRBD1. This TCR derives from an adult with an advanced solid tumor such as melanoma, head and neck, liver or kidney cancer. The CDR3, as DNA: TGTGCCAGCAGTTTCCAACCGGGGACAGGGGATGGCTACACCTTC. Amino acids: CASSFQPGTGDGYTF.